These 23 T cell receptor beta chains share one sample of origin, sequenced in a study of blood T cells in healthy people across ages. A second PCR of about 6 to 12 cycles used a sample-barcoded 5' primer and a J-beta primer mix. MiXCR, applied by TCRdb to the 5' RACE reads, yields one record per CDR3 protein. Altogether 630,000 or so distinct CDR3 sequences are present, approximately 30% being singletons, with the ten largest covering less than 20%. Sequencing was performed on blood. The source of these receptors is an elderly woman in good health.

V usage is TRBV6-1 and J usage is TRBJ2-7, with a possible D match to TRBD1 (6 bases). This CDR3 comprises 12 residues. Germline loops: CDR1 MNHNS, CDR2 SASEGT. Deletions cut 7 bases from V and 2 bases from J, with 9 bases between. CDR3 DNA sequence: TGTGCCAGCAACAGGGTTACCTACGAGCAGTACTTC. Translated, it gives CASNRVTYEQYF.

The rearrangement joins TRBV20-1 to TRBJ2-7, with 8 bases that match TRBD1. V shed 6 bases and J 0 bases; nucleotides not matched to a gene: 10. The CDR3 is made up of 15 amino acids. CDR1 and CDR2 (germline): DFQATT, SNEGSKA (reference sequence). Here the CDR3 reads CSAVDRGRTSYEQYF. For the CDR3, the DNA is TGCAGTGCCGTAGACAGGGGCCGCACCTCCTACGAGCAGTACTTC.

This clonotype came up many times. Possible read error: a much larger clone is one base away. V gene TRBV15 combines with J gene TRBJ2-5; 7 bases align to TRBD2. This CDR3 comprises 14 residues. Unmatched junction bases numbered 12, after V lost 3 bases and J lost 11 bases. From germline, CDR1 is LNHNV and CDR2 YYDKDF (reference sequence). CDR3 protein: CATSRDGRGDEQYF. The DNA of the CDR3 is TGTGCCACCAGCAGGGATGGCCGGGGGGATGAGCAGTACTTC.

This chain links TRBV6-2 or TRBV6-3 with TRBJ2-2; D is tentatively TRBD1 or TRBD2 (5 bases each). The CDR3 has 14 residues. Germline loops: CDR1 MNHEY, CDR2 SVGEGT. The V end was cut by 10 bases, the J end by 9 bases, with 21 bases between. Here the CDR3 reads CATYDRGPGRELFF. CDR3 nucleotides: TGTGCCACATACGACCGGGGCCCTGGAAGGGAGCTGTTTTTT.

The chain uses TRBV7-2 and TRBJ2-5; 7 bases are a match to TRBD2. Judging by the DNA end, TRBJ2-7 fits better; the J call may be wrong. The germline CDR1 and CDR2 sequences are SGHTA and FQGNSA. The CDR3 has 17 residues. DNA of the CDR3: TGTGCCAGCAGCTCTATGACTAACGGGGGGACTGGGTACGAGCAGTACTTC. This encodes CASSSMTNGGTGYEQYF.

A word on this clonotype: An end of the junction does not agree with germline; a read error may underlie this. This CDR3 is CSVFSATNGKLFF. The CDR3 DNA sequence: TGCAGTGTCTTCAGTGCAACTAATGGAAAACTGTTTTTT. The gene calls are TRBV29-1 and TRBJ1-4; unclear D gene. Germline V gene data show CDR1 as SQVTM and CDR2 as ANQGSEA. The CDR3 runs 13 residues.

About this clonotype: This could be a read error, since a much larger clone is one nucleotide away. The chain carries TRBV6-5 and TRBJ2-1, with a weak D call TRBD1 (8 bases). Germline CDR1 reads MNHEY; CDR2 reads SVGAGI. The CDR3 is 15 residues long. CDR3 sequence: CASRPTGEGYNERFF. The CDR3 DNA is TGTGCCAGCAGACCGACAGGGGAGGGCTACAATGAGCGGTTCTTC.

This clonotype was seen a few times. A much bigger clone sits one base away, suggesting this may be a read error. The V and J genes are TRBV7-2 and TRBJ2-5; D uncertain. Germline loops: CDR1 SGHTA, CDR2 FQGNSA. Trimming removed 1 base at V and 11 bases at J, with 14 bases between. The CDR3 is 13 residues long. The CDR3 sequence is CASSLDLLDEQYF. CDR3 nucleotides: TGTGCCAGCAGCTTAGATCTTCTAGATGAGCAGTACTTC.

V usage is TRBV5-4 and J usage is TRBJ2-7, with D unclear. The end of the DNA aligns better with TRBJ2-5, so the J call may be wrong. The CDR3 spans 13 residues. Germline loops: CDR1 SGHNT, CDR2 YYREEE (reference sequence). The chain's CDR3 is CASSLVGPETQYF. The CDR3 DNA follows: TGTGCCAGCAGCTTGGTGGGCCCAGAGACCCAGTACTTC.

Turning to this clonotype: Since a much larger clone is just one base distant, this may be a read error. The rearrangement joins TRBV6-2 or TRBV6-3 to TRBJ2-5; D is possibly TRBD2 (5 bases). The germline V and J ends were trimmed by 6 bases and 11 bases, with 37 bases remaining between them. CDR3 length: 19 amino acids. Germline-derived CDR1 and CDR2 are MNHEY and SVGEGT. The CDR3 is CASSHPGEKTNSAYNEQYF. CDR3 coding DNA: TGTGCCAGCAGCCACCCCGGGGAGAAAACGAACTCGGCTTACAATGAGCAGTACTTC.

Ten or more counts support this clonotype. The J gene is TRBJ2-1, the V gene TRBV10-3; D perhaps matches TRBD1 (5 bases). V gave up 8 bases and J gave up 0 bases, with 11 bases separating them. From germline, CDR1 is ENHRY and CDR2 SYGVKD. The length of the CDR3 is 14 residues. CDR3 DNA: TGTGCCATCGCCCAGGGAAGCTCCTACAATGAGCAGTTCTTC. Translated, it gives CAIAQGSSYNEQFF.

The J gene is TRBJ1-3, the V gene TRBV18; 10 bases map to TRBD1. The V segment lost 5 bases and the J segment 0 bases; nucleotides outside the gene matches: 4. The V gene's germline CDR1 is KGHSH and CDR2 LQKENI. This CDR3 comprises 16 residues. The CDR3: CASSEGQGSSGNTIYF. The CDR3 nucleotides are TGTGCCAGCTCAGAGGGACAGGGGAGCTCTGGAAACACCATATATTTT. The variable domain in full, with the rest retrieved from reference TRBV18 and TRBJ1-3, is NAGVMQNPRHLVRRRGQEARLRCSPMKGHSHVYWYRQLPEEGLKFMVYLQKENIIDESGMPKERFSAEFPKEGPSILRIQQVVRGDSAAYFCASSEGQGSSGNTIYFGEGSWLTVV.

There are a few counts of this clonotype. The genes are TRBV19 and TRBJ2-1; D is possibly TRBD2 (5 bases). The CDR3 has 14 residues. V lost 9 bases and J 1 base, leaving 13 bases between the germline ends. Germline-derived CDR1 and CDR2 are LNHDA and SQIVND (reference sequence). The CDR3 sequence: CARNSRRSYNEQFF. CDR3 DNA sequence: TGTGCCAGGAATTCGAGGAGGTCCTACAATGAGCAGTTCTTC.

Ten or more counts support this clonotype. This CDR3 reads CSALGQGGTQYF. The CDR3 DNA reads TGCAGTGCTTTGGGACAGGGCGGGACCCAGTACTTC. The V gene is TRBV20-1, the J gene TRBJ2-5; 9 bases are shared with TRBD1. Germline CDR1 is DFQATT and CDR2 is SNEGSKA (reference sequence). The V and J ends lost 5 bases and 7 bases, in that order; junction bases with no gene match: 5. The CDR3 is 12 residues long.

In its sample, this clonotype was seen many times. This rearrangement joins TRBV20-1 to TRBJ2-1, with 8 bases fitting TRBD1. Germline CDR1 and CDR2: DFQATT and SNEGSKA (reference sequence). CDR3 size: 14 residues. V dropped 0 bases and J dropped 2; count of bases not matched to a gene: 0. The CDR3 nucleotides are TGCAGTGCTAGAGACAGGGGGCCCTACAATGAGCAGTTCTTC. Translated: CSARDRGPYNEQFF.

The V call is TRBV5-1, the J call TRBJ1-1; D perhaps matches TRBD1 (5 bases). The CDR3 consists of 18 residues. The V and J ends lost 0 bases and 2 bases respectively, with 20 bases between them. CDR1 is SGHRS and CDR2 is YFSETQ in the germline V gene. This chain's CDR3 is CASSLGDRLRGRNTEAFF. The DNA of the CDR3 is TGCGCCAGCAGCTTGGGCGACCGTCTAAGGGGAAGAAACACTGAAGCTTTCTTT.

This clonotype has just a few counts. This may be a read error, as it is one base from a much larger clone. This rearrangement joins TRBV5-1 to TRBJ2-7, with D possibly matching TRBD2 (6 bases). Germline V CDR1 and CDR2: SGHRS, YFSETQ. The length of the CDR3 is 14 residues. The CDR3 reads CARSHTTSFGEQYF. CDR3 DNA sequence: TGCGCCCGCAGTCATACCACTAGCTTCGGCGAGCAGTACTTC.

The table lists this clonotype with many counts. V is TRBV5-6 and J is TRBJ2-4, with D unclear. V was clipped by 1 base and J by 5 bases, with 13 bases between them. CDR3 length equals 15 residues. CDR1 SGHDT and CDR2 YYEEEE come from the germline V gene. The CDR3 loop reads CASSLWVTWENIQYF. In DNA, the CDR3 is TGTGCCAGCAGCTTGTGGGTTACCTGGGAAAACATTCAGTACTTC.

This chain connects TRBV18 to TRBJ1-1; 7 bases map to TRBD1. The J segment lost 0 bases and the V segment lost 4 bases, leaving 5 bases of the junction unmatched. The CDR3 totals 15 residues. Germline V gene sequence: CDR1 KGHSH, CDR2 LQKENI. CDR3 bases: TGTGCCAGCTCACTTAAGGGACAGTTGAACACTGAAGCTTTCTTT. Residues: CASSLKGQLNTEAFF.

To note about this clonotype: It may be a read error: a sequence one base away is much more abundant. The V and J genes are TRBV7-9 and TRBJ2-1; tentatively, D is TRBD1 or TRBD2 (5 bases each). The CDR3 sequence is 13 residues long. Per germline, CDR1 SEHNR and CDR2 FQNEAQ (reference sequence). The CDR3 DNA reads as TGTGCCGGCAGCTTAGCCTGGGACCCTGAGCAGTTCTTC. The encoded protein is CAGSLAWDPEQFF. The full variable domain, rest sourced from reference TRBV7-9 and TRBJ2-1, is DTGVSQNPRHKITKRGQNVTFRCDPISEHNRLYWYRQTLGQGPEFLTYFQNEAQLEKSRLLSDRFSAERPKGSFSTLEIQRTEQGDSAMYLCAGSLAWDPEQFFGPGTRLTVL.

There are many counts of this clonotype. The genes are TRBV2 and TRBJ1-1; D is perhaps TRBD1 (6 bases). CDR1 and CDR2 (germline): SNHLY, FYNNEI. The CDR3 extends over 13 amino acids. The CDR3 DNA follows: TGTGCTTCTTTGGGACACCCGAACACTGAAGCTTTCTTT. The encoded protein is CASLGHPNTEAFF.

The V gene is TRBV29-1, the J gene TRBJ2-2; the D is unclear. Germline V gene sequence: CDR1 SQVTM, CDR2 ANQGSEA. The CDR3 runs to 15 residues. V lost 2 bases and J lost 0, with 10 bases in between. The CDR3 coding sequence is TGCAGCGTTGAAATCGGTGACGCGAACACCGGGGAGCTGTTTTTT. It is translated as CSVEIGDANTGELFF.

In this sample, this clonotype turned up a few times. The rearrangement uses TRBV20-1 and TRBJ2-1, with 8 bases lining up with TRBD2. V lost 0 bases, J lost 10 bases, and 5 bases stayed unmatched. Germline V gene data show CDR1 as DFQATT and CDR2 as SNEGSKA (reference sequence). The CDR3 sequence is 13 residues long. The CDR3 sequence is CSARDGGAGEQFF. CDR3 sequence (DNA): TGCAGTGCTAGAGACGGGGGGGCCGGGGAGCAGTTCTTC.